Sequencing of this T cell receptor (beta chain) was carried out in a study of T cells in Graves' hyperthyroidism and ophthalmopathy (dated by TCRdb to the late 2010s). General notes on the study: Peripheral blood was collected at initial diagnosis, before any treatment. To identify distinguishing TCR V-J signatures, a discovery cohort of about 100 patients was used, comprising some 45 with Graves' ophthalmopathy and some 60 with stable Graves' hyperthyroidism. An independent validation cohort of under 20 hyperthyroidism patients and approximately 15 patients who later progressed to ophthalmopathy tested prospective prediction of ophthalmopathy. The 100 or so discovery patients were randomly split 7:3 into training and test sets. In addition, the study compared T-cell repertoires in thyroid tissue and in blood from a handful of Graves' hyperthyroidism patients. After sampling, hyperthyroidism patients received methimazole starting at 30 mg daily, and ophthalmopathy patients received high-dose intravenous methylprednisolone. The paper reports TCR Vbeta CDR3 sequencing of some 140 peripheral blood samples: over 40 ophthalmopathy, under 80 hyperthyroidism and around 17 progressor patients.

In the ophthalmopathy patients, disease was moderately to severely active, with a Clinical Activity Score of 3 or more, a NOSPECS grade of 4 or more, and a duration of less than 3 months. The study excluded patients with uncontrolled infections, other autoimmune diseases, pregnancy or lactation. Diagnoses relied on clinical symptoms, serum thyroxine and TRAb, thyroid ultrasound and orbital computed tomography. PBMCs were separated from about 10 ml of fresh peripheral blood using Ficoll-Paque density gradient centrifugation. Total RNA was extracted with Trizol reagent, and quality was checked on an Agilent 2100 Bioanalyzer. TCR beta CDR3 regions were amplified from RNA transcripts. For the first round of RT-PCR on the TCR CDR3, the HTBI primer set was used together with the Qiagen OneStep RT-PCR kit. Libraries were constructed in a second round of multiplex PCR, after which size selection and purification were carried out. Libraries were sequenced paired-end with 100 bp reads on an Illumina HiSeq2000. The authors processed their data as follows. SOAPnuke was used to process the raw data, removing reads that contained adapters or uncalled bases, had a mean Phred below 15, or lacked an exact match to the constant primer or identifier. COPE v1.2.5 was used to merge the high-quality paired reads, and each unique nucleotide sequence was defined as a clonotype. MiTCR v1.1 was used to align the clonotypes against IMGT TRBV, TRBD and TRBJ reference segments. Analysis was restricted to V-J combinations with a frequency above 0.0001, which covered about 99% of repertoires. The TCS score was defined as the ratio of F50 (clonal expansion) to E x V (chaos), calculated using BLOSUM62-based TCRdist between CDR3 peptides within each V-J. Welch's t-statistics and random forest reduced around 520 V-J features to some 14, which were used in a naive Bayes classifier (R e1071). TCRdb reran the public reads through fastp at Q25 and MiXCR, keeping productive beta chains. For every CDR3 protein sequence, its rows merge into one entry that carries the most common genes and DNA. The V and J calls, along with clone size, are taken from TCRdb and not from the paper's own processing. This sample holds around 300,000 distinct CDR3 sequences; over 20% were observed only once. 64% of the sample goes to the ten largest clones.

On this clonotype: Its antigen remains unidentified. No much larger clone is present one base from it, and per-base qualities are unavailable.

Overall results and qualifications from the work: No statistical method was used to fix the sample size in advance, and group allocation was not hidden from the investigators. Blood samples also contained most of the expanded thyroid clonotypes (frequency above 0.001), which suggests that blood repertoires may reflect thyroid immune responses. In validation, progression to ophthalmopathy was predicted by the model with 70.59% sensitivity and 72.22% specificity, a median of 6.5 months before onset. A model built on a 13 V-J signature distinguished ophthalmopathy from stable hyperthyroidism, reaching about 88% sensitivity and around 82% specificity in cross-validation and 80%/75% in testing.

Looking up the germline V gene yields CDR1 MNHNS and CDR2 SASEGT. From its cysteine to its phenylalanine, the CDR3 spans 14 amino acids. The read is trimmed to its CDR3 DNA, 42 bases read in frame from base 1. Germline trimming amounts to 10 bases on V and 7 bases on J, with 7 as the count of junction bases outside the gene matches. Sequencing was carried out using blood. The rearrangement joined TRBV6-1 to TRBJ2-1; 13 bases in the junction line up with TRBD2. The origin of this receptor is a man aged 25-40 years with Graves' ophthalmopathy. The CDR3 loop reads CATQGLAGLNEQFF. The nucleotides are TGTGCCACCCAGGGACTAGCGGGGCTAAATGAGCAGTTCTTC.